The source of this T cell receptor beta chain is a study of a mutant IDH1 vaccine in newly diagnosed glioma. Study-level information: Following radiotherapy alone, or alongside temozolomide cycles, vaccination was started after an interval of 4-6 weeks. Therapy received beforehand was radiotherapy, temozolomide, or both, with most patients given both.

The CDR3 runs 15 residues. Trimming pared 4 bases from V and 4 bases from J, leaving 17 bases between. Per germline, CDR1 SGHTS and CDR2 YDEGEE. The study's findings and limits: Most patients, approximately 93%, showed vaccine-induced immune responses.

Repertoires were generated with immunoSEQ multiplex PCR, while TCRdb's copy carries only in-frame clones and drops some. The sample carries roughly 10,000 clones, 88% recorded once. Sample time point: week 23, last vaccination. With topical imiquimod, each dose of the vaccine consisted of 300 ug of mutant IDH1 20-mer peptide. Concerning this clone itself: Its specificity is unknown.

The receptor was derived from a middle-aged woman with glioma. Some clones in this sample may be carry-over from other donors' samples. The rearrangement links TRBV5-8 to TRBJ1-1; TRBD1 is a possible D gene (5 bases). The sample here was PBMCs, taken from a glioma patient whose treatment included an IDH1 peptide vaccine. The CDR3 DNA follows: TGTGCCAGCAGCAATGCAGGGCTTACGGCCACTGAAGCTTTCTTT. Its protein is CASSNAGLTATEAFF.